The 10 T cell receptor beta chains in this list originate from one sample, sequenced in a study of blood T cells in healthy people across ages. A second PCR, run for about 7 to 11 cycles, used a sample-barcoded 5' primer plus a J-beta primer mix. MiXCR was run by TCRdb on the 5' RACE reads, yielding one entry per CDR3 protein. The data show 1.6 million or so distinct CDR3 sequences, around 35% seen once. The source material was blood. The receptors stem from a young woman in good health.

The chain carries TRBV19 and TRBJ2-7; D remains ambiguous. Per the germline V gene, CDR1 is LNHDA and CDR2 is SQIVND (reference sequence). Trimming pared 4 bases from V and 5 bases from J, leaving 15 bases between. This CDR3 is 14 amino acids long. The CDR3, as DNA: TGTGCCAGTAGTACCGCCTGGGTGTCCCACGAGCAGTACTTC. Protein: CASSTAWVSHEQYF. Full variable domain (rest looked up from reference TRBV19 and TRBJ2-7): DGGITQSPKYLFRKEGQNVTLSCEQNLNHDAMYWYRQDPGQGLRLIYYSQIVNDFQKGDIAEGYSVSREKKESFPLTVTSAQKNPTAFYLCASSTAWVSHEQYFGPGTRLTVT.

The chain couples TRBV4-2 to TRBJ1-2, with a weak D call TRBD1 (5 bases). V lost 7 bases and J 0 bases, leaving 15 bases between the germline ends. Germline CDR1 LGHNA, CDR2 YNFKEQ. The CDR3 extends over 15 amino acids. The CDR3 loop reads CASTHAREANYGYTF. The CDR3 bases are TGTGCCAGCACCCACGCCAGGGAAGCTAACTATGGCTACACCTTC.

This clonotype has a handful of counts. V and J are TRBV11-2 and TRBJ2-7; D unclear. The DNA end favors TRBJ2-5, so the J call may be wrong. The CDR3 has 13 residues. Germline V gene data show CDR1 as SGHAT and CDR2 as FQNNGV. Here the CDR3 reads CASIRRQQETQYF. DNA of the CDR3: TGTGCCAGCATAAGGCGGCAACAAGAGACCCAGTACTTC.

This clonotype was seen ten or more times. The chain has TRBV20-1 and TRBJ1-5; a possible D gene is TRBD1 (6 bases). V lost 6 bases and J 6 bases, leaving 15 bases between the germline ends. The length of the CDR3 is 13 residues. CDR1 is DFQATT, CDR2 SNEGSKA, per germline (reference sequence). The DNA for the CDR3 is TGCAGTGCCCGCCCAGGGGTCGGTCAGCCCCAGCATTTT. Its translation: CSARPGVGQPQHF.

This clonotype appeared many times. This chain links TRBV6-2 or TRBV6-3 with TRBJ2-6, with 7 bases lining up with TRBD1. From germline, CDR1 is MNHEY and CDR2 SVGEGT. Trimming cost V 5 bases and J 1 base; bases outside gene matches: 8. The CDR3 length is 17 residues. CDR3 sequence: CASSQPTGPSGANVLTF. CDR3 in DNA: TGTGCCAGCAGTCAACCGACAGGGCCATCTGGGGCCAACGTCCTGACTTTC.

This clonotype was observed a handful of times. The chain couples TRBV7-8 to TRBJ2-3; D might be TRBD2 (6 bases). Germline CDR1 and CDR2: SGHVS and FQNEAQ. This CDR3 comprises 20 residues. V lost 5 bases to trimming and J lost 4 bases, with 31 bases between them. The CDR3 is CASSTPPWGERGPDPDTQYF. The DNA for the CDR3 is TGTGCCAGCAGCACACCCCCTTGGGGGGAACGGGGACCCGACCCAGATACGCAGTATTTT.

The chain combines TRBV15 with TRBJ2-7; TRBD2 matches 8 bases. The CDR3 has 14 amino acids. CDR1 and CDR2 (germline): LNHNV, YYDKDF (reference sequence). Germline trimming cut 1 base from V and 5 bases from J; bases unmatched to any gene: 4. CDR3 region: CATSRGTSPHEQYF. In DNA form, the CDR3 reads TGTGCCACCAGCAGAGGGACTAGCCCCCACGAGCAGTACTTC.

This clonotype was counted a few times. The genes are TRBV10-3 and TRBJ2-3; 9 bases are shared with TRBD2. Germline CDR1 ENHRY, CDR2 SYGVKD. Trimming at V came to 8 bases and at J to 4 bases, leaving 7 bases not matched to a gene. This CDR3 spans 14 amino acids. CDR3 sequence: CAIGAGTSSDTQYF. CDR3 nucleotide sequence: TGTGCCATCGGGGCCGGGACTAGCTCAGATACGCAGTATTTT.

The genes are TRBV12-3 or TRBV12-4 and TRBJ2-3, with D unresolved. V was trimmed by 1 base and J by 2 bases, leaving 16 bases between them. The CDR3 runs to 17 residues. CDR3 sequence: CASSLGIPSAPTDTQYF. CDR3 in DNA: TGTGCCAGCAGTTTAGGGATCCCAAGCGCGCCCACAGATACGCAGTATTTT.

This clonotype was seen only a few times. The CDR3 protein is CSARELAGGLGEQYF. In DNA, the CDR3 is TGCAGTGCTAGAGAGTTAGCGGGAGGGTTGGGCGAGCAGTACTTC. V and J are TRBV20-1 and TRBJ2-7; TRBD2 aligns across 11 bases. The CDR3 contains 15 residues. The V gene's germline CDR1 is DFQATT and CDR2 SNEGSKA (reference sequence). The ends lost 0 bases at V and 6 bases at J; junction bases unmatched: 7.